This T cell receptor beta chain was sequenced during a study of HIV-infected patients and healthy controls. Study overall: In about 85% of the 16 patients, CD4 counts climbed slightly after three months but remained subnormal.

Overall study findings and caveats: Compared with controls, mean Gini indices were significantly raised in HIV-infected repertoires, possibly indicating oligoclonality. No HLA typing of donors was done in this study.

cDNA was made from approximately 0.55 ug RNA using alpha and beta constant primers. Alpha and beta chain libraries were made separately by chain-specific third strand synthesis with multiplexing indices. TCRdb reprocessed the 5' RACE reads with MiXCR, giving one entry per CDR3 protein. Here the sample spans over 3,500 distinct CDR3 sequences, around 7.8% being singletons. The ends lost 5 bases at V and 5 bases at J; junction bases unmatched: 5. CDR1 and CDR2 (germline): GTSNPN, SVGIG (reference sequence). This CDR3 spans 13 amino acids. This clonotype was counted only a few times. Its antigen is not identified. All unsorted peripheral T cells were captured because whole blood was used without fractionation.

The V gene is TRBV30, the J gene TRBJ2-1; 8 bases line up with TRBD1. Sequenced here: blood, sampled before antiretroviral therapy. The receptor was derived from an adult with HIV infection. The CDR3 DNA follows: TGTGCCTGGTCGGGACAGGTCCACAATGAGCAGTTCTTC. Translating gives CAWSGQVHNEQFF.